This TCR beta chain comes out of a study of OX40 agonist ivuxolimab in advanced cancers. Notes on the research overall: Ivuxolimab, which targeted the costimulatory receptor OX40 (CD134), was an agonistic, fully human IgG2 monoclonal antibody. In the dose-escalation cohort, roughly 82% of patients were male, and the mean age was around 65 years with a range of about 20 to 79. Partial responses were achieved by three dose-escalation patients, of whom one had hepatocellular carcinoma and two had cutaneous melanoma. Patients were allowed to have had prior anti-PD-1, anti-PD-L1 or anti-CTLA-4 therapy, and around 37% of the dose-escalation patients had previously received checkpoint inhibitors. The paper reports the monotherapy dose-escalation portion (N ≈ 50 patients) of the phase I ivuxolimab trial. Intravenous ivuxolimab was administered to patients every 2 weeks at six dose levels: 0.01, 0.1, 0.3, 1.5, 3 and 10 mg/kg. Peripheral TCRbeta sequencing aimed to test whether ivuxolimab altered TCR sequence diversity and caused clonal T-cell expansion. Of the roughly 54 dose-escalation patients, hepatocellular carcinoma was present in around 20, melanoma in some 15, renal cell carcinoma in 9 and head and neck cancer in 9. The study at large found these results: In partial responders in the 0.1-3.0 mg/kg groups, normalized peripheral clonal expansion was found to be among the lowest, especially among CD8+ T cells. Low levels of normalized T-cell clonal expansion were also seen in some nonresponding patients. After ivuxolimab, CD8+ T cells had more expanded clones than CD4+ T cells on average. The antigen specificity of the peripheral T cells that underwent clonal expansion was not determined. At doses of 0.1 to 3.0 mg/kg, clonal expansion of both CD4+ and CD8+ blood T cells was observed from baseline to week 6.

V and J are trimmed by 3 bases and 0 bases, and the gene matches miss 8 bases of the junction. Sequences LGHNA (CDR1) and YSLEER (CDR2) are obtained from the germline V gene. Reading from cysteine to phenylalanine, the CDR3 counts 16 amino acids. Only CDR3 DNA is held: 48 bases, read in frame from base 1. Patients with autoimmune disease history or receiving systemic immunosuppression were excluded from the trial. Peripheral blood for TCR sequencing was collected from all dose cohorts at baseline, on cycle 4 day 1, and on cycle 7 day 1. Samples came from an open-label, multicenter, first-in-human phase I dose-escalation trial of ivuxolimab. The trial enrolled adults with locally advanced or metastatic head and neck squamous cell, hepatocellular, melanoma or renal cell carcinoma. Before TCR sequencing, CD4+ T cells and CD8+ T cells were sorted from peripheral blood as separate populations. To sequence the TCRbeta CDR3 region, genomic DNA was isolated from the sorted cells. The immunoSEQ Assay was used for sequencing of TCRbeta CDR3 regions. TCRdb stores this immuneACCESS table with in-frame sequences only. Part of the clones is absent; in the studies checked, under half of the shortfall reflects unresolved V genes, and no reason is known for the rest. Here the sample has tens of thousands of clones; more than 65% occur a single time. Roughly 5% of the sample belongs to the ten largest clones.

As regards this clone: Its recognized antigen is unknown. No base quality values were provided; no much bigger clone lies one nucleotide off.

This receptor was identified in an adult with an advanced solid tumor such as melanoma, head and neck, liver or kidney cancer. The sequenced sample was CD4+ or CD8+ T cells sorted from blood, obtained in a trial of the OX40 agonist ivuxolimab. The chain is encoded by TRBV4-3 joined to TRBJ2-7; 7 bases in the middle match TRBD2. The nucleotides read TGCGCCAGCAGCCAGGCTACTAGCGACAGCTCCTACGAGCAGTACTTC. This encodes CASSQATSDSSYEQYF.